The clone carrying this TCR beta chain was observed at least ten times. TCRdb re-called the 5' RACE reads with MiXCR, one entry per CDR3 protein. The sample yields 750,000 to 950,000 distinct CDR3 sequences, about 12% seen once. This sample is drawn from a study of identical twins. There were only healthy Caucasians among the donors. The same data also went into a second study, on yellow fever vaccine responses in identical twins.

The clonotype was recovered from a woman between 18 and 30 years old in good health. Sequenced sample: PBMCs.

CDR3 loop: CASSHTSGANTQYF. CDR3 nucleotides: TGTGCCAGCAGCCACACTAGCGGGGCTAATACGCAGTATTTT. The chain recombines TRBV3-1 with TRBJ2-3, with 10 bases matching TRBD2. Germline V lookup: CDR1 LGHDT, CDR2 YNNKEL (reference sequence). There are 14 residues in the CDR3. With V trimmed by 3 bases and J by 7 bases, 4 bases remained unmatched.